This TCR beta chain emerged from a study of PD-1 blockade in classical Hodgkin lymphoma. Every single patient, without exception, relapsed after autologous stem cell transplantation, and brentuximab vedotin exposure varied. General study findings and limits: Later analyses included only patients treated at least 1 year post-ASCT.

Remarks on this clone: The antigen remains unidentified.

CDR3 length: 14 residues. The germline CDR1 and CDR2 sequences are MDHEN and SYDVKM. Trimming removed 6 bases from V and 5 bases from J, with 13 bases in between. Clones were sequenced by immunoSEQ multiplex PCR, and TCRdb holds only the in-frame ones, with some missing. The profile shows tens of thousands of clones, 75% to 90% of them singletons. The specimen comprised peripheral blood mononuclear cells (PBMCs), sampled at baseline. This TCR was sampled from a human donor with classical Hodgkin lymphoma. This chain links TRBV28 with TRBJ1-4; D is possibly TRBD1 (5 bases). The CDR3 region is CASRKQALNEKLFF. CDR3 sequence (DNA): TGTGCCAGCAGGAAACAGGCCCTGAATGAAAAACTGTTTTTT.